Detailed here is one T cell receptor (beta chain). Its antigen is unknown. CDR1 and CDR2 from the germline V gene are SQVTM and ANQGSEA. The length of the CDR3 is 14 residues. The J segment lost 5 bases and the V segment lost 6 bases, leaving 4 bases of the junction unmatched. The data were obtained in a study of T cell responses to AZD1222 COVID-19 vaccine. Study results and limitations: After two AZD1222 doses, spike-specific TCR breadth and depth rose versus day 0. Just six people given AZD1222 tested seropositive at baseline. The span of vaccine-associated CD4 TCRs extended across spike, with dominance at 160-218 and 743-854. The donors showed a predominance of white British ancestry and of females, with possible underestimation of clonal diversity.

TCRdb's table, derived via immunoSEQ multiplex PCR, lists solely in-frame clones and lacks some. The repertoire holds approximately 46,000 clones, with around nine tenths as singletons. The source is an adult who received the AZD1222 COVID-19 vaccine. The gene calls are TRBV29-1 and TRBJ1-4, with TRBD1 matching over 12 bases. The sample here was peripheral blood, taken 28 days after the second AZD1222 dose. This CDR3 is CSVTGQGANEKLFF. In DNA form, the CDR3 reads TGCAGCGTCACGGGACAGGGGGCAAATGAAAAACTGTTTTTT.